Each of the 5 T cell receptor beta chains below was sequenced from the same sample in a study of shared clonotypes between healthy human individuals. The naive CD8 population came from CD45RO-negative cells selected for CCR7, without terminally differentiated effector memory CD45RA+ cells. Using immunoSEQ multiplex PCR, the repertoire was profiled, and TCRdb retains in-frame clones only, with some absent. The sample lists 1.5 million to 2.5 million clones, just under 95% occurring once. The sequencing sample was made of naive CD8+ T cells sorted from blood. These TCRs come from a man aged 18-30 years in good health.

The V and J genes are TRBV7-9 and TRBJ2-1; unclear D gene. The ends were cut back, 5 bases at V and 4 bases at J, with 15 bases in the middle. The CDR3 contains 15 residues. Germline loops: CDR1 SEHNR, CDR2 FQNEAQ (reference sequence). CDR3 residues: CASSPPHEEYNEQFF. The CDR3 DNA is TGTGCCAGCAGCCCACCCCATGAGGAATACAATGAGCAGTTCTTC.

This chain uses TRBV28 with TRBJ2-7, with D unresolved. CDR3 length equals 16 residues. Trimming removed 4 bases from V and 3 bases from J, with 19 bases in between. Germline lookup yields CDR1 MDHEN and CDR2 SYDVKM. The CDR3 protein is CASSSPREAFDYEQYF. CDR3 DNA sequence: TGTGCCAGCAGTTCGCCCCGAGAGGCCTTTGACTACGAGCAGTACTTC. Combining the CDR3 with reference TRBV28 and TRBJ2-7 gives the whole variable domain DVKVTQSSRYLVKRTGEKVFLECVQDMDHENMFWYRQDPGLGLRLIYFSYDVKMKEKGDIPEGYSVSREKKERFSLILESASTNQTSMYLCASSSPREAFDYEQYFGPGTRLTVT.

The J gene is TRBJ2-1, the V gene TRBV25-1; 9 nucleotides agree with TRBD2. Per the germline V gene, CDR1 is MGHDK and CDR2 is SYGVNS. The CDR3 contains 15 residues. After removal of 6 bases from V and 5 bases from J, the junction contained 8 bases not matched to a gene. DNA of the CDR3: TGTGCCAGCAGCCGAATAGCGGGAGTTAACAATGAGCAGTTCTTC. Its protein is CASSRIAGVNNEQFF.

The chain is built from TRBV10-3 and TRBJ2-3; D unresolved. V lost 11 bases, J lost 2 bases, and 11 bases lay in between. CDR1 is ENHRY, CDR2 SYGVKD, per germline. CDR3 length: 12 amino acids. The CDR3 here is CAYPTATDTQYF. The CDR3 DNA is TGTGCCTACCCAACGGCCACAGATACGCAGTATTTT.

Notes on this clone: Other DNA sequences in this sample translate to the same CDR3. The rearrangement uses TRBV6-5 and TRBJ2-3, with TRBD1 as a possible D gene (6 bases). The CDR3 sequence is 14 residues long. CDR1 is MNHEY and CDR2 is SVGAGI in the germline V gene. The V and J ends lost 0 bases and 3 bases respectively, with 7 bases between them. CDR3 protein: CASSYSQGTDTQYF. CDR3 sequence (DNA): TGTGCCAGCAGTTACTCCCAGGGGACAGATACGCAGTATTTT.